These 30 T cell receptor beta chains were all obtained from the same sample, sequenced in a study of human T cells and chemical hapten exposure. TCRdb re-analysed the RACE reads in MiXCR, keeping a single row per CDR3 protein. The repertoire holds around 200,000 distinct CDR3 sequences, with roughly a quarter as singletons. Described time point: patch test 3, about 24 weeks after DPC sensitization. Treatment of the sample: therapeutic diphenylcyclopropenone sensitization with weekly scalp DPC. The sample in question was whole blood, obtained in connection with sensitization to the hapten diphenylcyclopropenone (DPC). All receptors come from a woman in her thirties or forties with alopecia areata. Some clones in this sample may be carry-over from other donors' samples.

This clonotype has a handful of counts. The CDR3 nucleotides are TGTGCCAGCAGTTTCGCCGGGACTAGGGCCTACGAGCAGTACTTC. Encoded protein: CASSFAGTRAYEQYF. The V and J genes are TRBV28 and TRBJ2-7; 8 positions agree with TRBD2. The CDR3 spans 15 residues. Germline CDR1 reads MDHEN; CDR2 reads SYDVKM. With V trimmed by 3 bases and J by 2 bases, 6 bases remained unmatched.

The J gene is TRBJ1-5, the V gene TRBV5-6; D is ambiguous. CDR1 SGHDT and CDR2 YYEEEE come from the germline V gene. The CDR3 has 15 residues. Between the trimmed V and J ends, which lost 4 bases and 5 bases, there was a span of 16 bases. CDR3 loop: CASSQQGSPYQPQHF. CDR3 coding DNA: TGTGCCAGCAGCCAACAAGGGAGCCCCTATCAGCCCCAGCATTTT.

The CDR3 DNA reads as TGTGCCACCAAACTAGCGGGAGGATTCTACGAGCAGTACTTC. This codes for CATKLAGGFYEQYF. This chain uses TRBV6-1 with TRBJ2-7, with 12 bases fitting TRBD2. V trimming: 10 bases; J trimming: 3 bases; junction bases outside the gene matches: 7. The V gene's germline CDR1 is MNHNS and CDR2 SASEGT. This CDR3 is 14 amino acids long.

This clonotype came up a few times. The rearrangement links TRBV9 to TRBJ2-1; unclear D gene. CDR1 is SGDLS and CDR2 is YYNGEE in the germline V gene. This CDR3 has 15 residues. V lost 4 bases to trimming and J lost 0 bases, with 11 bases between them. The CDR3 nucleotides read TGTGCCAGCAGCCCTCGCGGAGACTCCTACAATGAGCAGTTCTTC. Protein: CASSPRGDSYNEQFF.

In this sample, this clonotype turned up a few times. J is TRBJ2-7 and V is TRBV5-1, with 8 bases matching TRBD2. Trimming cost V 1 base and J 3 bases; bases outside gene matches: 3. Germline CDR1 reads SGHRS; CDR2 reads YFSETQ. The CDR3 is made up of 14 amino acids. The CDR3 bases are TGCGCCAGCAGCTTGAAGCGGGAGAGCTACGAGCAGTACTTC. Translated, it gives CASSLKRESYEQYF.

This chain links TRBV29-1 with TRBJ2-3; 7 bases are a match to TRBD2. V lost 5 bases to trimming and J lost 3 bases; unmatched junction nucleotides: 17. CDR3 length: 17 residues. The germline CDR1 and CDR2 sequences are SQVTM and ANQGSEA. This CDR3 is CSVLGVKWREYTDTQYF. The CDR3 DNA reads TGCAGCGTTTTGGGAGTAAAGTGGCGGGAGTATACAGATACGCAGTATTTT.

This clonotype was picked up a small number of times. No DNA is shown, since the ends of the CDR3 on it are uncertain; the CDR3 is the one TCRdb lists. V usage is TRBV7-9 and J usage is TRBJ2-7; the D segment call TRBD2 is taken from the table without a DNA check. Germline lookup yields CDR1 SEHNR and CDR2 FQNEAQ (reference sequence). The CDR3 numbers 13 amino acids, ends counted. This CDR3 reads CASSFAVAGGAVF.

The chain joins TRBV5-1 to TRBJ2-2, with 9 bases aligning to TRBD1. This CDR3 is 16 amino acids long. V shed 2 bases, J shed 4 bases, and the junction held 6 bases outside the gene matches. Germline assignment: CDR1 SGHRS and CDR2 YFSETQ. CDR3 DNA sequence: TGCGCCAGCAGCTTACAGGGGGCGGTCGGCACCGGGGAGCTGTTTTTT. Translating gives CASSLQGAVGTGELFF. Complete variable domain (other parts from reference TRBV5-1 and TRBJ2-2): KAGVTQTPRYLIKTRGQQVTLSCSPISGHRSVSWYQQTPGQGLQFLFEYFSETQRNKGNFPGRFSGRQFSNSRSEMNVSTLELGDSALYLCASSLQGAVGTGELFFGEGSRLTVL.

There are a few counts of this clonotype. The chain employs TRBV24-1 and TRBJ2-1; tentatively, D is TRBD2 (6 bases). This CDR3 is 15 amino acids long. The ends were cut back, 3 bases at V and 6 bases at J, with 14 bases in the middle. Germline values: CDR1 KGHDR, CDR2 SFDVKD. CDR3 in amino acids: CATSDAGLKGNEQFF. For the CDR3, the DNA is TGTGCCACCAGTGATGCGGGACTCAAAGGCAATGAGCAGTTCTTC.

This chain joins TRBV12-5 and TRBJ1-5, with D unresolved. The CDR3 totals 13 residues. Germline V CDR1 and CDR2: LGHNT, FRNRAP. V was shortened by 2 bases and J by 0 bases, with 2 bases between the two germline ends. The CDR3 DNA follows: TGTGCTAGTGGTTTGAATAGCAATCAGCCCCAGCATTTT. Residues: CASGLNSNQPQHF.

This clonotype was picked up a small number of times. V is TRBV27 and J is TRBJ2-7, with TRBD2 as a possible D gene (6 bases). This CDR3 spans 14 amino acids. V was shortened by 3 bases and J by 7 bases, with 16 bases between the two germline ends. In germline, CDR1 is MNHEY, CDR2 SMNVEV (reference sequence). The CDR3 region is CASSFGRGLGEQYF. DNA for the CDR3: TGTGCCAGCAGTTTTGGCCGGGGGTTGGGGGAGCAGTACTTC.

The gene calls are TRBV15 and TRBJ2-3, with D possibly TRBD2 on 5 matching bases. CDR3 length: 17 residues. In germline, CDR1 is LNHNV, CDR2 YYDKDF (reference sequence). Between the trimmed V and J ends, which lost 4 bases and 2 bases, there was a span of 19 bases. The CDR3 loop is CATSKSRTEDDTDTQYF. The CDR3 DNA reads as TGTGCCACCAGCAAAAGCCGGACGGAGGATGACACAGATACGCAGTATTTT.

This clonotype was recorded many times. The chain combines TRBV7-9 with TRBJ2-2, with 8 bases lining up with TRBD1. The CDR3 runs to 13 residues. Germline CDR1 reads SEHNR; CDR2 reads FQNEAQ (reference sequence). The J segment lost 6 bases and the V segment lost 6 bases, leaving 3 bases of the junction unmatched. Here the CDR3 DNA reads TGTGCCAGCAGGGGACAGGCGGCCGGGGAGCTGTTTTTT. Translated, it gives CASRGQAAGELFF.

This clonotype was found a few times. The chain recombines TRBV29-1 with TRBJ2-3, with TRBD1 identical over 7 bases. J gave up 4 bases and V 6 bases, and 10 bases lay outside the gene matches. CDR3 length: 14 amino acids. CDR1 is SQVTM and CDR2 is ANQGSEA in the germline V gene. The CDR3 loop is CSVETGYPPDTQYF. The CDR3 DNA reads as TGCAGCGTCGAGACAGGGTATCCACCAGATACGCAGTATTTT.

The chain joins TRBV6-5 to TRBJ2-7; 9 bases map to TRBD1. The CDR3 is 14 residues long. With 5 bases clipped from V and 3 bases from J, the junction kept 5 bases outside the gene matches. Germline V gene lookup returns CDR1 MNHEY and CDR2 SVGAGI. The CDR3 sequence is CASSPQGANYEQYF. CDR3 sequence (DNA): TGTGCCAGCAGTCCACAGGGGGCTAACTACGAGCAGTACTTC.

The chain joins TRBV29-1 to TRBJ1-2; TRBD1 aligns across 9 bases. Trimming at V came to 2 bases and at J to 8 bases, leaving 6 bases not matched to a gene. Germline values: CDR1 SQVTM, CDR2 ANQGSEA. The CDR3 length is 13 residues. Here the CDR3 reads CSVEHNRGLGYTF. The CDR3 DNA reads TGCAGCGTTGAACATAACAGGGGGCTCGGCTACACCTTC.

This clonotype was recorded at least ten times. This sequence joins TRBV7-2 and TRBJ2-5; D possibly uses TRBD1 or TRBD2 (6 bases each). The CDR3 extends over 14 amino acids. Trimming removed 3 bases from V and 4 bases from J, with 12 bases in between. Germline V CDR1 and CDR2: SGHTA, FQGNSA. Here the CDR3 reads CASSFWGASETQYF. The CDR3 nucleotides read TGTGCCAGCAGCTTTTGGGGGGCATCAGAGACCCAGTACTTC.

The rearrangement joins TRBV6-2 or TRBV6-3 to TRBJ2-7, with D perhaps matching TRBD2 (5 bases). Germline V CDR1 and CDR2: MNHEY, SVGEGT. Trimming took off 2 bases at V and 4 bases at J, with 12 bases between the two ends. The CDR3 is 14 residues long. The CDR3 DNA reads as TGTGCCAGCAGTTACGAGCGGACCGATTACGAGCAGTACTTC. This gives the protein CASSYERTDYEQYF.

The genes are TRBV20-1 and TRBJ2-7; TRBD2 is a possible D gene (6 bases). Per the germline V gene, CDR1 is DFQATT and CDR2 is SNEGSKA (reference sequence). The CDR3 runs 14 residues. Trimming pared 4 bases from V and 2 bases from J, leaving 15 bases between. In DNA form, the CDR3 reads TGCAGTGCTACAAACCGGGACTTCGCCTACGAGCAGTACTTC. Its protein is CSATNRDFAYEQYF.

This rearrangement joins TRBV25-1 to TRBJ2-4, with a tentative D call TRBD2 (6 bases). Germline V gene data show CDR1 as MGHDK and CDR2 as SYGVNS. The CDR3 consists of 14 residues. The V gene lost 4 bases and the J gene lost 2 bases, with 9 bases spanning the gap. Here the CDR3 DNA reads TGTGCCAGCAGTGGACTAGGTACCAAAAACATTCAGTACTTC. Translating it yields CASSGLGTKNIQYF.

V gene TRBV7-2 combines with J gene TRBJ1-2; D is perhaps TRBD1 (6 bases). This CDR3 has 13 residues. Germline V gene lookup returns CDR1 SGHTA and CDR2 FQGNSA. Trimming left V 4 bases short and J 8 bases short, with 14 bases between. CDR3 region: CASSSQRGSGYTF. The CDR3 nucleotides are TGTGCCAGCAGCTCACAGAGGGGGAGCGGCTACACCTTC.

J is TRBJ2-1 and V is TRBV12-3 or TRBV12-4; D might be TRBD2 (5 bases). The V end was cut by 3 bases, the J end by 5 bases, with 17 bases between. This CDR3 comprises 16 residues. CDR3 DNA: TGTGCCAGCAGTTTGGGAGCGGAGCCCCCCCACAATGAGCAGTTCTTC. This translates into CASSLGAEPPHNEQFF.

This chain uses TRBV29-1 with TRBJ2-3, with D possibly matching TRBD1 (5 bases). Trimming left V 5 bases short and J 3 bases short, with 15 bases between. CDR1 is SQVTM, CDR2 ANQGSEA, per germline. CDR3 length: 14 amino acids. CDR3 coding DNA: TGCAGCGTTCCGGGTGGGGCAGGGACAGATACGCAGTATTTT. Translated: CSVPGGAGTDTQYF.

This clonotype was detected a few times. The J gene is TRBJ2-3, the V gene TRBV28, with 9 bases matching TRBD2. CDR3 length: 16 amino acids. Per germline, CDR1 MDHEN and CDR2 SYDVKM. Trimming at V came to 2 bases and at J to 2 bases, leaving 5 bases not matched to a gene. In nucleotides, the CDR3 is TGTGCCAGCAGTTTACTGGCGGGAGGGTCCACAGATACGCAGTATTTT. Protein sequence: CASSLLAGGSTDTQYF.

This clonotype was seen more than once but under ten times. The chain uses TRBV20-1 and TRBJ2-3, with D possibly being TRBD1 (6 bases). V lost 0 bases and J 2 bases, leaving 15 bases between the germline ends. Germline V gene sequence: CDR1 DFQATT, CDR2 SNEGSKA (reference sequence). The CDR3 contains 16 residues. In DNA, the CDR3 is TGCAGTGCTAGAGATTTAGGGGGATACTCCACAGATACGCAGTATTTT. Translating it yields CSARDLGGYSTDTQYF.

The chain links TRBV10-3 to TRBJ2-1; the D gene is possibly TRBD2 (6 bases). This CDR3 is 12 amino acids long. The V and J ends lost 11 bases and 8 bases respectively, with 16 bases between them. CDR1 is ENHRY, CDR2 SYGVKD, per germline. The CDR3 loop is CAASGTWDEQFF. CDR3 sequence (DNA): TGTGCCGCCTCCGGGACTTGGGATGAGCAGTTCTTC.

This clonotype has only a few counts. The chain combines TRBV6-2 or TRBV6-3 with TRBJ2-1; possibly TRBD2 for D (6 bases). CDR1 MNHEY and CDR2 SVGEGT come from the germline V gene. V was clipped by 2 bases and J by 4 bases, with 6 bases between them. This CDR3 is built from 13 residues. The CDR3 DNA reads TGTGCCAGCAGTTACAGCGGGTACAATGAGCAGTTCTTC. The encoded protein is CASSYSGYNEQFF.

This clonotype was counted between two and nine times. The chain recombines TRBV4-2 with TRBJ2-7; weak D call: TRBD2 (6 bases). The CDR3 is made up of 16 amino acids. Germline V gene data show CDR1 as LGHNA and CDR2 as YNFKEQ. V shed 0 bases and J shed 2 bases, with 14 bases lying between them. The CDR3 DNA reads TGTGCCAGCAGCCAAGATCCCGGGGGTAGAACCTACGAGCAGTACTTC. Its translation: CASSQDPGGRTYEQYF.

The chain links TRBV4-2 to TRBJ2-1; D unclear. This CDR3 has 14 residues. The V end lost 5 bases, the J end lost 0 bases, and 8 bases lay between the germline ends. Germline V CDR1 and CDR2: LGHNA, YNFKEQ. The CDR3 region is CASSDWDSYNEQFF. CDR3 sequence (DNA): TGTGCCAGCAGCGATTGGGACTCCTACAATGAGCAGTTCTTC.

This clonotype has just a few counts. The CDR3 DNA is TGTGCCAGCAGCCACTTAACTAGCGGGAGGGGAAATGAGCAGTTCTTC. It encodes CASSHLTSGRGNEQFF. The chain joins TRBV7-2 to TRBJ2-1, with 13 bases fitting TRBD2. The V and J ends lost 5 bases and 7 bases, in that order; junction bases with no gene match: 8. Germline CDR1 and CDR2: SGHTA and FQGNSA. This CDR3 has 16 residues.